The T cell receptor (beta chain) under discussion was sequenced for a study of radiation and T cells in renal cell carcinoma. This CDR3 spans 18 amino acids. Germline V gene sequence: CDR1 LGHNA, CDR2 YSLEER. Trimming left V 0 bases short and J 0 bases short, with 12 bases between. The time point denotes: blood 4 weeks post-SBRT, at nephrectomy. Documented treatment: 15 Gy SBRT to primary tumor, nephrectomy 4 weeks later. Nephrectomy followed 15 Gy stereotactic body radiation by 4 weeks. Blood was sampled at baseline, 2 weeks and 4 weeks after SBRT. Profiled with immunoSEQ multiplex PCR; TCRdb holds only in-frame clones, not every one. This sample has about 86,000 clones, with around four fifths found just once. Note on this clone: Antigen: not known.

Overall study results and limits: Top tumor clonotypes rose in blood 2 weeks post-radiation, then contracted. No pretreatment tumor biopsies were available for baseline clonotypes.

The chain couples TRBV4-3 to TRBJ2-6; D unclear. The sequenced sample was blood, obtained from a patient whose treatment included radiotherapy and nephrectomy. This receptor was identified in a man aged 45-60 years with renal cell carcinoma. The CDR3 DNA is TGCGCCAGCAGCCAAGATTATCGGCAGGACTCTGGGGCCAACGTCCTGACTTTC. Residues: CASSQDYRQDSGANVLTF.